Listed below are T cell receptor beta chains from one sample, sequenced in a study of blood T cells in healthy people across ages. Using its own MiXCR run on the 5' RACE reads, TCRdb lists one record per CDR3 protein. The sample gives some 780,000 distinct CDR3 sequences, roughly 50% of which show up once; about a quarter is in the top ten. Specimen: blood. Receptor source: a man aged 40-49 years in good health. The conserved cysteine and the conserved F or W are not part of the CDR3 here.

V	J	CDR3
TRBV7-9	TRBJ1-6	ASSFGPTGDNSPLH
TRBV28	TRBJ1-1	ASIWTTGKGTEAF
TRBV27	TRBJ2-4	ASSPTSGLAKNIQY
TRBV7-2	TRBJ2-3	ASSLAPSGGAHTQY
TRBV3-1	NA	ASSQARLAGQETQY
TRBV5-1	TRBJ2-1	ASSLNERECNEQF
TRBV7-3	TRBJ2-7	ASSQRDRATYEQY
TRBV9	TRBJ2-3	ASSVAAGVNRADTQY
TRBV11-3	TRBJ2-1	ASSLVRLPNEQF
TRBV6-5	TRBJ1-2	ACRAGGDDGYT
TRBV7-2	TRBJ2-3	ASSPRGASGGRTDTQY
TRBV5-4	TRBJ1-4	ASSHWDTATNEKLF
TRBV11-2	TRBJ2-1	ASSLGQRGAVIDEQF
TRBV29-1	TRBJ1-2	SVAPGTGTYGYT
TRBV27	TRBJ2-1	ASRVAGGPMYNEQF
TRBV7-2	TRBJ2-3	ASSSSPVADTQY
TRBV6-2/TRBV6-3	TRBJ2-7	APLGGPSYEQY
TRBV7-9	TRBJ2-1	ASLGSGGLYNEQF